This T cell receptor beta chain came from a study of identical twins. Whole-study results and caveats: There were fewer insertions in abundant cord blood beta clonotypes, but memory repertoires showed no such pattern.

This clonotype was observed a handful of times. Its antigen remains unidentified. The CDR3 totals 15 residues. With 3 bases clipped from V and 5 bases from J, the junction kept 12 bases outside the gene matches. CDR1 is DFQATT and CDR2 is SNEGSKA in the germline V gene (reference sequence). MiXCR was run by TCRdb on the 5' RACE reads, yielding one entry per CDR3 protein. The table shows fewer than 650,000 distinct CDR3 sequences, with less than 9% occurring only once. The same data also contributed to another study, on yellow fever vaccine responses in identical twins. That source reports: A vaccine T cell response that seemed partly convergent and partly personalized was reported in twins.

The chain joins TRBV20-1 to TRBJ2-5; 7 positions agree with TRBD1. The TCR originated in a woman younger than 30 in good health. Sequenced sample: PBMCs. The chain's CDR3 is CSASLGSGGSETQYF. CDR3 sequence (DNA): TGCAGTGCTAGTCTTGGGTCAGGGGGATCGGAGACCCAGTACTTC.